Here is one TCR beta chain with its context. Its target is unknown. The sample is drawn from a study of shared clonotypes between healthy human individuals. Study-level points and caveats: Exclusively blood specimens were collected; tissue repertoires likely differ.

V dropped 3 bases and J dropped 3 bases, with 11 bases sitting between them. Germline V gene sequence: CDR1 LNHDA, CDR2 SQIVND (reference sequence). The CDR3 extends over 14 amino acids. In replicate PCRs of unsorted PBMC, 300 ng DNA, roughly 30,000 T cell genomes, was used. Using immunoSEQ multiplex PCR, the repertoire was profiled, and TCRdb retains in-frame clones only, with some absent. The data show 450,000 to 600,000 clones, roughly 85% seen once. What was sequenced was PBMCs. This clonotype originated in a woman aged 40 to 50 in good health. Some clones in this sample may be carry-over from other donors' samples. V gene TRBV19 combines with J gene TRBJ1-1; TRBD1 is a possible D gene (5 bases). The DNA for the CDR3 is TGTGCCAGTAGTATTCCAGGGTTGGACACTGAAGCTTTCTTT. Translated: CASSIPGLDTEAFF.